This T cell receptor (beta chain) was observed in a study of blood T cells in healthy people across ages. This CDR3 spans 17 amino acids. V trimming: 6 bases; J trimming: 2 bases; junction bases outside the gene matches: 12. Germline values: CDR1 MNHNY, CDR2 SVGAGI (reference sequence). PCR was performed a second time for about 7 to 12 cycles using a sample-barcoded 5' primer and a J-beta primer mix. Researchers report that a template-switch adaptor with 12 random nucleotides tagged each cDNA molecule. TCRdb fed the 5' RACE reads into MiXCR, producing one record per CDR3 protein. Of approximately 800,000 distinct CDR3 sequences listed, 35% to 60% were seen once; the top ten hold around 18%.

This sequence originates from a man older than 75 in good health. The sample consisted of blood. The chain couples TRBV6-6 to TRBJ2-5; 10 nucleotides align to TRBD2. The chain's CDR3 is CASSQNGGAGGQETQYF. CDR3 DNA sequence: TGTGCCAGCAGCCAGAACGGGGGAGCGGGAGGGCAAGAGACCCAGTACTTC.